The source of this TCR beta chain is a study of CD8+ T cells in alopecia areata. As for the study in general: The drug, oral tofacitinib, was given to treated patients at 5 to 10 mg twice daily.

Broader study findings: Patients showed less clear TCR sequence sharing than mice, possibly partly because of HLA diversity.

Sequencing templates came from extracted RNA that was reverse transcribed into cDNA. The method was immunoSEQ multiplex PCR; TCRdb's version includes in-frame clones alone and lacks a portion of them. Among 150,000 or so clones listed, approximately 48% were seen once. This clone was observed a handful of times. Its antigen is still unknown. This specimen consisted of CD8+ T cells sorted from blood, obtained at week 0. The TCR comes from a human donor with alopecia areata.

The DNA for the CDR3 is TGCAGCGTCCAGGGGCCTGAAGCTTTCTTT. Residues: CSVQGPEAFF. V gene TRBV29-1 combines with J gene TRBJ1-1; possibly TRBD1 for D (6 bases). The CDR3 runs to 10 residues. V was trimmed by 6 bases and J by 6 bases, leaving 8 bases between them. In germline, CDR1 is SQVTM, CDR2 ANQGSEA.